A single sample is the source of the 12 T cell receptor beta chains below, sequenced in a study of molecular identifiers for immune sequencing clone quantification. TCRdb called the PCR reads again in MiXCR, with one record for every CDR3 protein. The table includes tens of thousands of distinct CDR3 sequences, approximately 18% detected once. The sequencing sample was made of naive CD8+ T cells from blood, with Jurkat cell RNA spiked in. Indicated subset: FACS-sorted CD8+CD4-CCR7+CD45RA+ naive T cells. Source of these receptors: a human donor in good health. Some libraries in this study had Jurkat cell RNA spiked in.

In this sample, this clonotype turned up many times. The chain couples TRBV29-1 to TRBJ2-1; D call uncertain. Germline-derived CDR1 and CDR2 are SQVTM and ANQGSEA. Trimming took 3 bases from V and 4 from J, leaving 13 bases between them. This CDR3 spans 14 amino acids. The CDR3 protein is CSVELRFGYNEQFF. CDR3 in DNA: TGCAGCGTTGAGCTGAGATTTGGTTACAATGAGCAGTTCTTC.

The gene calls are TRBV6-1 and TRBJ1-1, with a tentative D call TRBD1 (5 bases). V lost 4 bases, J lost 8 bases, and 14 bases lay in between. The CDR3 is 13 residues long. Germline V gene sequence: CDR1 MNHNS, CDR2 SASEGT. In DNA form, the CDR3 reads TGTGCCAGCAGTGGGCTTAACAGGCTAGAAGCTTTCTTT. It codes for CASSGLNRLEAFF.

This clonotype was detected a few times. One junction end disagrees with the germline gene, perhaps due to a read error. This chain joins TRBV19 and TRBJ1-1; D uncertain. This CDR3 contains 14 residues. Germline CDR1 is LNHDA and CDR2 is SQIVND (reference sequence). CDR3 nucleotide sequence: TGTGTCAGTAGTTCGGGTATGGAAAACACTGAAGCTTTCTTT. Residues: CVSSSGMENTEAFF.

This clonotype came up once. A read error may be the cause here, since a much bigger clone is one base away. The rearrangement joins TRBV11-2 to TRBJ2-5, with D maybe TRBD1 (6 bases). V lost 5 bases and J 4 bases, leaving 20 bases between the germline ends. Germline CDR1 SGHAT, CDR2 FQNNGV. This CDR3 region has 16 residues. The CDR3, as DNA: TGTGCCAGCAGCCCGACCGGGACAAGGTACTTAGAGACCCAGTACTTC. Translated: CASSPTGTRYLETQYF.

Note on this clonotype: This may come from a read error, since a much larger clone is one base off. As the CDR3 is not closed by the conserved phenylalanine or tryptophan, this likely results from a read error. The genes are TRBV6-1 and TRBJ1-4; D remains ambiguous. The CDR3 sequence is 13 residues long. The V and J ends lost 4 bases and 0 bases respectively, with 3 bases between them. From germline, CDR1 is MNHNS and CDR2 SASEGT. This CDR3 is CASSGATNEKLFS. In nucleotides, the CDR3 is TGTGCCAGCAGTGGTGCAACTAATGAAAAACTGTTTTCT.

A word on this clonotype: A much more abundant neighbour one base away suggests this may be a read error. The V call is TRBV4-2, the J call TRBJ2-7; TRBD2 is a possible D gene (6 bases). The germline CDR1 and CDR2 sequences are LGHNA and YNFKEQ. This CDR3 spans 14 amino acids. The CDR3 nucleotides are TGTGCCAGCAGCCCGCGGCGGGGACCCTACGAGCAGCACTTC. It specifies CASSPRRGPYEQHF.

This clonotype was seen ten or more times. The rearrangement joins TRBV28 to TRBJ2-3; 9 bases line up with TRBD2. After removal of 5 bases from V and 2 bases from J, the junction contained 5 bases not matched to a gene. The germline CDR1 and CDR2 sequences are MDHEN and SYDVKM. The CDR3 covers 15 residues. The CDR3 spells CASSIGTSNTDTQYF. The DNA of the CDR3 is TGTGCCAGCAGTATCGGGACTAGCAACACAGATACGCAGTATTTT.

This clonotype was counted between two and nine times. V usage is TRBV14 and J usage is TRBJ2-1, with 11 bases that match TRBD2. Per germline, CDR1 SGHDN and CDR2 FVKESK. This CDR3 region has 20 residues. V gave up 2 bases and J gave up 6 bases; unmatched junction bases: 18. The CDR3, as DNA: TGTGCCAGCAGCCAAATCGGACAGTCCTTATTGACTAGCGGGGTCAATGAGCAGTTCTTC. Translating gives CASSQIGQSLLTSGVNEQFF.

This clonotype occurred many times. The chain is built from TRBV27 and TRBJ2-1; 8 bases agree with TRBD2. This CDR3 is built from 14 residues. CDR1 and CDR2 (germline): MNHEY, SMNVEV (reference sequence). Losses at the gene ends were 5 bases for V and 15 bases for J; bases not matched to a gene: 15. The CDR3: CASSRFYSGEEGFF. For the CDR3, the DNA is TGTGCCAGCAGTCGCTTCTATAGCGGGGAGGAGGGGTTCTTC.

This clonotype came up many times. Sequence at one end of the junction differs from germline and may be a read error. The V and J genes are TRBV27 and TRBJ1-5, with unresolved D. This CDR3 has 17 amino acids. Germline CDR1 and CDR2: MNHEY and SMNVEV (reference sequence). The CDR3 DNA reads TGTGCCAGCGGTTTATCGTTCTACCCTCAATTCTCTCAGCCCCAGCATTTT. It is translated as CASGLSFYPQFSQPQHF.

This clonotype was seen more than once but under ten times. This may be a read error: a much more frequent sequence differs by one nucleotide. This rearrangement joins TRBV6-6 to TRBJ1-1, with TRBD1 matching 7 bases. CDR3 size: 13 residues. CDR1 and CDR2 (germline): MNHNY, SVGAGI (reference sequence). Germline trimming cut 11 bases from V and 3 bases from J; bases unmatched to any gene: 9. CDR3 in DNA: TGTGCCTCCGACGAGGGGGCGGACACTGAAGCTTTCTTT. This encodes CASDEGADTEAFF.

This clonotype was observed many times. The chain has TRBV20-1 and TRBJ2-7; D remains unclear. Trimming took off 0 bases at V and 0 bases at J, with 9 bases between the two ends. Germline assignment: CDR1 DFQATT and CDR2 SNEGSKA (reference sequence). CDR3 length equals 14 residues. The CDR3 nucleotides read TGCAGTGCTAGAGATCTTGGTGGCTCCTACGAGCAGTACTTC. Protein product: CSARDLGGSYEQYF.